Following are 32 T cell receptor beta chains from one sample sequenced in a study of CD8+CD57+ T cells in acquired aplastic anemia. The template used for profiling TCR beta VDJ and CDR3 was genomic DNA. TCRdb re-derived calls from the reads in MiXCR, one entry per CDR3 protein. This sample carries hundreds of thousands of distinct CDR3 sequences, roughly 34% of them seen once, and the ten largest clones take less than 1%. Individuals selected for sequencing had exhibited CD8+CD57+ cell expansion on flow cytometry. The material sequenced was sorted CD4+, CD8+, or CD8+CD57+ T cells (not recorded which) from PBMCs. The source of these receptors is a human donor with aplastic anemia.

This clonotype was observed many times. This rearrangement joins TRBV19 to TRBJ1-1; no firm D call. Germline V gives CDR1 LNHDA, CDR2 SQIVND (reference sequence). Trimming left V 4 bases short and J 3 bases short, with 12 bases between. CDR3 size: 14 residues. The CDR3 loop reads CASSKGVDYTEAFF. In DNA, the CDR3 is TGTGCCAGTAGTAAGGGAGTGGACTACACTGAAGCTTTCTTT.

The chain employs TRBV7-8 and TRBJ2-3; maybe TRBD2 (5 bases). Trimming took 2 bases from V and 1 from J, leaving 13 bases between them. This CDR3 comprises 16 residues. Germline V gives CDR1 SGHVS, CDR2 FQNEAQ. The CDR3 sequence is CASSLYFRGGTDTQYF. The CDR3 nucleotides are TGTGCCAGCAGCTTATATTTCCGGGGAGGCACAGATACGCAGTATTTT.

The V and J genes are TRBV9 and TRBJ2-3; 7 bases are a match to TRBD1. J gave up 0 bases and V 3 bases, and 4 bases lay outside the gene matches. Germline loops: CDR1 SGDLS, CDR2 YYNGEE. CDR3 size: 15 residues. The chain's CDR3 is CASSEGTASTDTQYF. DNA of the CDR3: TGTGCCAGCAGCGAAGGGACAGCTAGCACAGATACGCAGTATTTT. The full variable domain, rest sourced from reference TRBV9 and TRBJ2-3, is DSGVTQTPKHLITATGQRVTLRCSPRSGDLSVYWYQQSLDQGLQFLIQYYNGEERAKGNILERFSAQQFPDLHSELNLSSLELGDSALYFCASSEGTASTDTQYFGPGTRLTVL.

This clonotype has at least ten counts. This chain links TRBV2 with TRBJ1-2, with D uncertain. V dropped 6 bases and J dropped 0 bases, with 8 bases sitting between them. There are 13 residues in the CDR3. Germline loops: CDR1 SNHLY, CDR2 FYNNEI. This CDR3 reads CASRDRSNYGYTF. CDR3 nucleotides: TGTGCCAGCAGGGACCGCTCTAACTATGGCTACACCTTC. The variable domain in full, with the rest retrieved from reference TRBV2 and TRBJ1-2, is EPEVTQTPSHQVTQMGQEVILRCVPISNHLYFYWYRQILGQKVEFLVSFYNNEISEKSEIFDDQFSVERPDGSNFTLKIRSTKLEDSAMYFCASRDRSNYGYTFGSGTRLTVV.

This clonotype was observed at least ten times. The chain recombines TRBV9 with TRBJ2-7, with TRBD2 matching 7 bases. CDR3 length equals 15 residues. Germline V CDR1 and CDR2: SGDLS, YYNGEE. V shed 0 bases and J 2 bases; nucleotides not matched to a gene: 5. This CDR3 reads CASSVGAGVAYEQYF. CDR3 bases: TGTGCCAGCAGCGTAGGTGCGGGAGTTGCCTACGAGCAGTACTTC.

The DNA of the CDR3 is TGCGCCAGCAGCCAAGGGATTGGACAGGGGGCTGGTGAGCAGTTCTTC. This encodes CASSQGIGQGAGEQFF. J is TRBJ2-1 and V is TRBV4-1; 11 bases are shared with TRBD1. CDR1 and CDR2 from the germline V gene are MGHRA and YSYEKL. The CDR3 is made up of 16 amino acids. The V segment lost 1 base and the J segment 9 bases; nucleotides outside the gene matches: 8.

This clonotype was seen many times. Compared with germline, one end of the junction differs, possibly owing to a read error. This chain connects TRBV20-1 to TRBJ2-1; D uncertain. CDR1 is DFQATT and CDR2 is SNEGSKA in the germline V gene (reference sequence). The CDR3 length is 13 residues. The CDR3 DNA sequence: TGCAGTGCGTCTCAATCTGTGACAAAGGTGGTACTCTTC. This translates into CSASQSVTKVVLF.

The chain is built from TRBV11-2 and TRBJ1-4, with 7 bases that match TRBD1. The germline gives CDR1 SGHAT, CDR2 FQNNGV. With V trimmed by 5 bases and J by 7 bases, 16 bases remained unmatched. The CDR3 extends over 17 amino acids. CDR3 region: CASSPRQGPLPGEKLFF. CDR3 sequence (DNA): TGTGCCAGCAGCCCTCGACAGGGCCCTCTCCCAGGTGAAAAACTGTTTTTT. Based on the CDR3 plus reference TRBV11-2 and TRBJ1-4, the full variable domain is EAGVAQSPRYKIIEKRQSVAFWCNPISGHATLYWYQQILGQGPKLLIQFQNNGVVDDSQLPKDRFSAERLKGVDSTLKIQPAKLEDSAVYLCASSPRQGPLPGEKLFFGSGTQLSVL.

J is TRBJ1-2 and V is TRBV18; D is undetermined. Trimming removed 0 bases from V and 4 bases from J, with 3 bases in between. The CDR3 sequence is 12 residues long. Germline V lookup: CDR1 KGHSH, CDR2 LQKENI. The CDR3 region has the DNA TGTGCCAGCTCACCACCCAGCTATGGCTACACCTTC. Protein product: CASSPPSYGYTF.

The chain's CDR3 is CAWSVIGGLERYEQYF. The DNA of the CDR3 is TGTGCCTGGAGTGTCATCGGGGGGCTAGAAAGGTACGAGCAGTACTTC. The V gene is TRBV30, the J gene TRBJ2-7; weak D call: TRBD2 (7 bases). CDR3 length equals 16 residues. Trimming shortened V by 0 bases and J by 4 bases, and 19 bases separated the two germline ends. CDR1 is GTSNPN and CDR2 is SVGIG in the germline V gene (reference sequence).

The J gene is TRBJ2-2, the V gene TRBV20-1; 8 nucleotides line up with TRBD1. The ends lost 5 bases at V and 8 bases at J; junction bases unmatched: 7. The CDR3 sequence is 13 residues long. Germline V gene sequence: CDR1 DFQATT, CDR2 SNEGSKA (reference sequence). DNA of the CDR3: TGCAGTGCTCGGACAGGGAGAATTGGGGAGCTGTTTTTT. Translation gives CSARTGRIGELFF.

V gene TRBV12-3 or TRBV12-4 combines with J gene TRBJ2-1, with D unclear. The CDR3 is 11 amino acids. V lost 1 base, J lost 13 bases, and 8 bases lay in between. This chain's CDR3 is CASSLGGVQFF. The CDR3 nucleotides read TGTGCCAGCAGTTTAGGTGGGGTACAGTTCTTC.

CDR3 in DNA: TGTGCCAGCAGCTTCCACCCGGGACAGCGAAACACTGAAGCTTTCTTT. Encoded protein: CASSFHPGQRNTEAFF. The chain employs TRBV11-2 and TRBJ1-1; 7 nucleotides agree with TRBD1. In germline, CDR1 is SGHAT, CDR2 FQNNGV. The CDR3 is 16 residues long. V trimming: 3 bases; J trimming: 2 bases; junction bases outside the gene matches: 9. The whole variable domain, filled in from reference TRBV11-2 and TRBJ1-1, reads EAGVAQSPRYKIIEKRQSVAFWCNPISGHATLYWYQQILGQGPKLLIQFQNNGVVDDSQLPKDRFSAERLKGVDSTLKIQPAKLEDSAVYLCASSFHPGQRNTEAFFGQGTRLTVV.

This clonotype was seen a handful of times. As DNA, the CDR3 is TGTGCCAGTAGCCGCGACAGGGGTTGGGCGGCAACTAATGAAAAACTGTTTTTT. Translating gives CASSRDRGWAATNEKLFF. The V call is TRBV19, the J call TRBJ1-4; 8 positions agree with TRBD1. The CDR3 is 18 residues long. Germline V lookup: CDR1 LNHDA, CDR2 SQIVND (reference sequence). J was trimmed by 0 bases and V by 6 bases; bases with no gene match: 12.

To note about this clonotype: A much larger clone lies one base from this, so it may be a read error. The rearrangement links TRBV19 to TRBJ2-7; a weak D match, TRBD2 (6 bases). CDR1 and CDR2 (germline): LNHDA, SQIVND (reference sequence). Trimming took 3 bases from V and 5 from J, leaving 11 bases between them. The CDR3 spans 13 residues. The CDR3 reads CASSIGGAHEQYF. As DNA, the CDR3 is TGTGCCAGTAGTATCGGAGGGGCGCACGAGCAGTACTTC.

The CDR3 DNA is TGTGCCAGCAGCTTGGCGGCGGGTCTGCAGCCCCAGCATTTT. It specifies CASSLAAGLQPQHF. V gene TRBV5-5 combines with J gene TRBJ1-5; D is unresolved. Germline loops: CDR1 SGHKS, CDR2 YYEKEE (reference sequence). V lost 0 bases to trimming and J lost 7 bases, with 11 bases between them. CDR3 length: 14 amino acids.

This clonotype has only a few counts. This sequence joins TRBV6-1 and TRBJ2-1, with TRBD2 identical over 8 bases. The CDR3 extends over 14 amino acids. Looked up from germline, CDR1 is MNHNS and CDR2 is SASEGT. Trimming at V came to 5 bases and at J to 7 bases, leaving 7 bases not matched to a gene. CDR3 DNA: TGTGCCAGCAGTCCCACTAGCGGTGTTAATGAGCAGTTCTTC. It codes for CASSPTSGVNEQFF.

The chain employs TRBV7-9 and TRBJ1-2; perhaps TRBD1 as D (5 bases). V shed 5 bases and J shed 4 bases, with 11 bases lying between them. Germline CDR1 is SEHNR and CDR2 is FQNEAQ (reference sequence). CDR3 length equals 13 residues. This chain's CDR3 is CASSTGAFYGYTF. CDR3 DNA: TGTGCCAGCAGCACAGGAGCTTTCTATGGCTACACCTTC. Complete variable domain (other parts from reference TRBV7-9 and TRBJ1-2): DTGVSQNPRHKITKRGQNVTFRCDPISEHNRLYWYRQTLGQGPEFLTYFQNEAQLEKSRLLSDRFSAERPKGSFSTLEIQRTEQGDSAMYLCASSTGAFYGYTFGSGTRLTVV.

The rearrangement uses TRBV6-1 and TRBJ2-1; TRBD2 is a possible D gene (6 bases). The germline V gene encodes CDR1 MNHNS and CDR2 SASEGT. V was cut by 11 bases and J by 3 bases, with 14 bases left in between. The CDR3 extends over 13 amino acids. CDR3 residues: CAGGRGNYNEQFF. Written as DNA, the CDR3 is TGTGCCGGAGGGCGGGGCAACTACAATGAGCAGTTCTTC.

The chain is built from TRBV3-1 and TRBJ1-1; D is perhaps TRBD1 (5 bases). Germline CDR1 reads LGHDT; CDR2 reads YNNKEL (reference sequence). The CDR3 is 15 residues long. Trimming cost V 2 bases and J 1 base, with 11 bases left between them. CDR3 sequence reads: CASSQPGRRNTEAFF. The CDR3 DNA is TGTGCCAGCAGCCAACCGGGACGGAGGAACACTGAAGCTTTCTTT.

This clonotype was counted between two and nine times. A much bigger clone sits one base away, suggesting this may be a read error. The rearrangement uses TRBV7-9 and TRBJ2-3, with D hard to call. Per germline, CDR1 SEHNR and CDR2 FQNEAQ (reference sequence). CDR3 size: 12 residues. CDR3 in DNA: TGTGCCAGCGGCTTATTCACAGATACGCAGTATTTT. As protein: CASGLFTDTQYF. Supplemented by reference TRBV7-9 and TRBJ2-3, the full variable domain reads DTGVSQNPRHKITKRGQNVTFRCDPISEHNRLYWYRQTLGQGPEFLTYFQNEAQLEKSRLLSDRFSAERPKGSFSTLEIQRTEQGDSAMYLCASGLFTDTQYFGPGTRLTVL.

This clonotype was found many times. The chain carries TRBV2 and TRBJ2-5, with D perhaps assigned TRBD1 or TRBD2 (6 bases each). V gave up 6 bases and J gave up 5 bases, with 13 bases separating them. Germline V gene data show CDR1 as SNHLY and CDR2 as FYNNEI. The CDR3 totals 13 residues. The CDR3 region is CASRGGFVETQYF. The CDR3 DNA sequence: TGTGCCAGCAGAGGGGGGTTCGTGGAGACCCAGTACTTC.

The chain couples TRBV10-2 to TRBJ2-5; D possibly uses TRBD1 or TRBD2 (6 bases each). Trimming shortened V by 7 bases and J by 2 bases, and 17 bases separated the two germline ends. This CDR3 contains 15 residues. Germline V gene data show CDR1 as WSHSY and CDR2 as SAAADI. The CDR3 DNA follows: TGCGCCAGCACCGGGGGCCCGAGAGCTCAAGAGACCCAGTACTTC. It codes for CASTGGPRAQETQYF.

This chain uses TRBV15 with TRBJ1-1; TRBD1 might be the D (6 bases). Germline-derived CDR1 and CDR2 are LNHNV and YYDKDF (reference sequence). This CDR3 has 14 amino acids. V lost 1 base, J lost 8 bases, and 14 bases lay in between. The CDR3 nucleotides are TGTGCCACCAGCAGAGTTTCGTCAACAGGGGAAGCTTTCTTT. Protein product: CATSRVSSTGEAFF.

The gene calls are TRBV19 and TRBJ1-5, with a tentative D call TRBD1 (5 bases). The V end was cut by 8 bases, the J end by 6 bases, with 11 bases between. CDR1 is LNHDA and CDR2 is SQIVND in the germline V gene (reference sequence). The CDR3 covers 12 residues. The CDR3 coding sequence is TGTGCCAGTCGAATACAGGCTCAGCCCCAGCATTTT. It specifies CASRIQAQPQHF.

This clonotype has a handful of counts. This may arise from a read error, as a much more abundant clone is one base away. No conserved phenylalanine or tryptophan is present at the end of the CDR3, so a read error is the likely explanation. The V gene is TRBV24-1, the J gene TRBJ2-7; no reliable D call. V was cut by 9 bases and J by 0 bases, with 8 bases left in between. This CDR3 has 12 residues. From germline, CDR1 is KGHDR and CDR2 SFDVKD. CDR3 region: CATDQVSYEQYL. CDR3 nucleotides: TGTGCCACCGATCAAGTCTCCTACGAGCAGTACCTC.

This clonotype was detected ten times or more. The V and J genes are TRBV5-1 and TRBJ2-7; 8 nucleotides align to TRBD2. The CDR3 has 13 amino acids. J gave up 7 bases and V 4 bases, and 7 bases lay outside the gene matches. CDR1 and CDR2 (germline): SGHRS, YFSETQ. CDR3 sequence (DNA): TGCGCCAGCAGCCCGGGGGGGGCGGGTGAGCAGTACTTC. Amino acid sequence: CASSPGGAGEQYF.

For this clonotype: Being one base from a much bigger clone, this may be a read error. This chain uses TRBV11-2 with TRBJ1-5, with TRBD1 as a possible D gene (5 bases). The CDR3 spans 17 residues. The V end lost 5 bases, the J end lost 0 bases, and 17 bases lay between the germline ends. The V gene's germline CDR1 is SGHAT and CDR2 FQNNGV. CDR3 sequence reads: CASSARSRGNSNQPQHF. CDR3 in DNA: TGTGCCAGCAGCGCACGATCACGGGGGAATAGCAATCAGCCCCAGCATTTT.

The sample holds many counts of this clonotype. CDR3 amino acids: CASSFDRDRGHTF. For the CDR3, the DNA is TGTGCCAGTAGCTTCGACCGGGACAGGGGGCACACCTTC. The V call is TRBV19, the J call TRBJ1-2, with 12 bases lining up with TRBD1. This CDR3 contains 13 residues. V gave up 6 bases and J gave up 12 bases; unmatched junction bases: 8. Germline-derived CDR1 and CDR2 are LNHDA and SQIVND (reference sequence).

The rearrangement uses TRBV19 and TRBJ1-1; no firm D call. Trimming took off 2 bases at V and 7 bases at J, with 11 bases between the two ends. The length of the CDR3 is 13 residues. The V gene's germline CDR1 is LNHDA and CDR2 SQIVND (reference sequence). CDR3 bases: TGTGCCAGTAGTATACTTCGCGGAGTTGAAGCTTTCTTT. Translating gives CASSILRGVEAFF.

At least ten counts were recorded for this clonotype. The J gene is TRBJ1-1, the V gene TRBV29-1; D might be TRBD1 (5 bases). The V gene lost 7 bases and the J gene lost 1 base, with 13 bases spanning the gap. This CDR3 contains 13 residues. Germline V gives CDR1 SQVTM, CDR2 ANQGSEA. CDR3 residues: CSALGQANTEAFF. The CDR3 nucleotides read TGCAGCGCCTTAGGACAAGCGAACACTGAAGCTTTCTTT.

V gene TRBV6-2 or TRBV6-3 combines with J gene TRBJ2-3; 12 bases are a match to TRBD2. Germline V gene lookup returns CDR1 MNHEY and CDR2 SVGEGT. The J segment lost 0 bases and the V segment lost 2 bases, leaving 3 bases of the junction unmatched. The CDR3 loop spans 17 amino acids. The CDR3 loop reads CASSYRGTSGSTDTQYF. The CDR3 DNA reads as TGTGCCAGCAGTTACCGAGGGACTAGCGGGAGCACAGATACGCAGTATTTT.